The clone carrying this TCR beta chain was detected many times. Its target is not known. The CDR3 extends over 14 amino acids. Trimming pared 6 bases from V and 4 bases from J, leaving 13 bases between. TCRdb redid the calling of the RACE reads with MiXCR, one entry per CDR3 protein. The table records roughly 89,000 distinct CDR3 sequences, 11% of them present only once. This sample stems from a study of human T cells and chemical hapten exposure. Study context: Each patient's scalp received weekly diphenylcyclopropenone throughout the approximately 25-week study. A patient group, mainly female, showed alopecia areata, totalis or universalis. Overall study findings and caveats: With DPC sensitization, TCRs exceeding 1 in 1000 frequency showed no change.

The time point was: patch test 3, about 24 weeks after DPC sensitization. The treatment here: therapeutic diphenylcyclopropenone sensitization with weekly scalp DPC. The template was total RNA from unfractionated whole blood. The specimen comprised whole blood, sampled in connection with sensitization to the hapten diphenylcyclopropenone (DPC). The receptor was isolated from a young woman with alopecia areata. Some clones in this sample may be carry-over from other donors' samples. This sequence joins TRBV12-3 or TRBV12-4 and TRBJ1-3; D is possibly TRBD1 (5 bases). In DNA form, the CDR3 reads TGTGCCAGCAGGAGGTGGGGCGACGGAAACACCATATATTTT. It yields the protein CASRRWGDGNTIYF.